The 18 T cell receptor beta chains given below trace back to one sample, sequenced in a study of OX40 agonist ivuxolimab in advanced cancers. Only in-frame clones appear in the TCRdb table, and some are missing; sequencing was by immunoSEQ multiplex PCR. The data contain 75,000 to 95,000 clones, roughly four fifths of them singletons. This material consisted of CD4+ or CD8+ T cells sorted from blood, taken in a trial of the OX40 agonist ivuxolimab. Receptors originate from an adult with an advanced solid tumor such as melanoma, head and neck, liver or kidney cancer.

V gene TRBV9 combines with J gene TRBJ2-1; D uncertain. CDR1 is SGDLS and CDR2 is YYNGEE in the germline V gene. V lost 0 bases to trimming and J lost 5 bases, with 12 bases between them. The CDR3 has 15 amino acids. Here the CDR3 reads CASSVGDRVDNEQFF. CDR3 in DNA: TGTGCCAGCAGCGTAGGGGATCGGGTTGACAATGAGCAGTTCTTC.

This rearrangement joins TRBV5-1 to TRBJ2-5, with D uncertain. Germline V gene sequence: CDR1 SGHRS, CDR2 YFSETQ. The germline V and J ends were trimmed by 0 bases and 1 base, with 4 bases remaining between them. This CDR3 spans 13 amino acids. The CDR3 sequence is CASSLAIQETQYF. The CDR3 DNA is TGCGCCAGCAGCTTGGCCATCCAAGAGACCCAGTACTTC.

This clone was seen once. The chain recombines TRBV28 with TRBJ2-1; D perhaps matches TRBD2 (5 bases). The CDR3 has 16 residues. The germline gives CDR1 MDHEN, CDR2 SYDVKM. Between the trimmed V and J ends, which lost 6 bases and 2 bases, there was a span of 17 bases. The CDR3 loop reads CASSPSGRLPYNEQFF. CDR3 sequence (DNA): TGTGCCAGCAGCCCAAGCGGACGGCTTCCCTACAATGAGCAGTTCTTC.

The genes are TRBV28 and TRBJ1-5; 7 bases match TRBD1. Trimming cost V 4 bases and J 0 bases; bases outside gene matches: 0. This CDR3 comprises 14 residues. The germline gives CDR1 MDHEN, CDR2 SYDVKM. CDR3 DNA sequence: TGTGCCAGCAGTTCAGGGGGTAGCAATCAGCCCCAGCATTTT. It specifies CASSSGGSNQPQHF.

The rearrangement uses TRBV19 and TRBJ2-3, with 10 bases matching TRBD2. J lost 9 bases, V lost 4 bases, and 10 bases had no gene match. The CDR3 runs to 15 residues. The V gene's germline CDR1 is LNHDA and CDR2 SQIVND (reference sequence). The DNA of the CDR3 is TGTGCCAGTAGTACTGAGCGGGAGGGCCCAGCGACGCAGTATTTT. It yields the protein CASSTEREGPATQYF.

This chain connects TRBV5-1 to TRBJ2-7, with 9 bases that match TRBD1. Germline CDR1 is SGHRS and CDR2 is YFSETQ. The CDR3 loop spans 15 amino acids. Trimming at V came to 3 bases and at J to 2 bases, leaving 6 bases not matched to a gene. Written as DNA, the CDR3 is TGCGCCAGCAGCTCCGGGACAGGGTTCCCCTACGAGCAGTACTTC. The encoded protein is CASSSGTGFPYEQYF.

This clone has a single count. The chain uses TRBV28 and TRBJ2-7, with TRBD1 matching 12 bases. Germline lookup yields CDR1 MDHEN and CDR2 SYDVKM. The CDR3 spans 16 residues. V lost 5 bases, J lost 4 bases, and 9 bases stayed unmatched. The DNA of the CDR3 is TGTGCCAGCAGTCCTTGGGCGGGACAGGGGGCGTACGAGCAGTACTTC. This translates into CASSPWAGQGAYEQYF.

This chain connects TRBV6-6 to TRBJ1-6; D possibly corresponds to TRBD1 (5 bases). The CDR3 is 16 residues long. Trimming stripped 5 bases from V and 7 bases from J, with 18 bases between. Germline CDR1 reads MNHNY; CDR2 reads SVGAGI (reference sequence). CDR3 amino acids: CASSRGGGAANSPLHF. The CDR3 nucleotides are TGTGCCAGCAGTCGTGGGGGAGGCGCGGCCAATTCACCCCTCCACTTT.

The chain has TRBV27 and TRBJ1-2, with 9 bases aligning to TRBD1. V was pared by 6 bases and J by 4 bases, with 6 bases of the junction left unmatched. Germline V CDR1 and CDR2: MNHEY, SMNVEV (reference sequence). The CDR3 covers 14 residues. The CDR3 loop reads CASRGDRDVYGYTF. CDR3 DNA sequence: TGTGCCAGCAGAGGGGACAGGGATGTCTATGGCTACACCTTC.

As to this clone: A single base separates this from a much larger clone, so it may be a read error. The chain has TRBV7-2 and TRBJ1-2, with 7 bases aligning to TRBD1. The CDR3 is 13 residues long. Per the germline V gene, CDR1 is SGHTA and CDR2 is FQGNSA. For the CDR3, the DNA is TGTGTCAGCAGCCCCGGACAGGTCGGAGGCTACACCTTC. Translated, it gives CVSSPGQVGGYTF. Based on the CDR3 plus reference TRBV7-2 and TRBJ1-2, the full variable domain is GAGVSQSPSNKVTEKGKDVELRCDPISGHTALYWYRQSLGQGLEFLIYFQGNSAPDKSGLPSDRFSAERTGGSVSTLTIQRTQQEDSAVYLCVSSPGQVGGYTFGSGTRLTVV.

The chain joins TRBV7-2 to TRBJ2-2; 10 bases are shared with TRBD2. With V trimmed by 5 bases and J by 4 bases, 4 bases remained unmatched. From germline, CDR1 is SGHTA and CDR2 FQGNSA. The CDR3 length is 15 residues. CDR3 bases: TGTGCCAGCAGCCCTCGGACTAGCGGCACCGGGGAGCTGTTTTTT. Translation: CASSPRTSGTGELFF.

This chain uses TRBV5-1 with TRBJ2-2; D gene ambiguous. Germline V gene data show CDR1 as SGHRS and CDR2 as YFSETQ. The V end was cut by 0 bases, the J end by 0 bases, with 9 bases between. CDR3 length equals 16 residues. This CDR3 is CASSLASRANTGELFF. CDR3 DNA sequence: TGCGCCAGCAGCTTGGCGAGCCGAGCGAACACCGGGGAGCTGTTTTTT.

V usage is TRBV18 and J usage is TRBJ1-5; D unresolved. V dropped 4 bases and J dropped 0 bases, with 4 bases sitting between them. The CDR3 runs to 13 residues. Germline CDR1 and CDR2: KGHSH and LQKENI. CDR3 nucleotide sequence: TGTGCCAGCTCACTGAATAGCAATCAGCCCCAGCATTTT. It encodes CASSLNSNQPQHF.

The gene calls are TRBV4-2 and TRBJ2-5, with 8 bases that match TRBD2. Gene TRBJ2-7 matches the end of the DNA better, so the J call may be wrong. Germline assignment: CDR1 LGHNA and CDR2 YNFKEQ. The CDR3 runs to 17 residues. The CDR3 DNA reads as TGTGCCAGCAGCCTGGCAGCGGGGGTCACAGTATCCTACGAGCAGTACTTC. Protein product: CASSLAAGVTVSYEQYF.

V gene TRBV18 combines with J gene TRBJ2-5; TRBD1 agrees at 10 bases. This CDR3 region has 16 residues. V gave up 3 bases and J gave up 6 bases; unmatched junction bases: 10. Germline V gene sequence: CDR1 KGHSH, CDR2 LQKENI. DNA of the CDR3: TGTGCCAGCTCACCTACCGGGACAGGGGTGTCAAAGACCCAGTACTTC. Encoded protein: CASSPTGTGVSKTQYF.

The genes are TRBV21-1 and TRBJ1-6; the listed D gene, TRBD1, was not tested against the DNA. TRBV21-1 is a known pseudogene. The CDR3 length is 19 residues. The CDR3: CASSARDRGIFSYNSPLHF. CDR3 coding DNA: TGTGCCAGCAGCGCCCGGGACAGGGGGATTTTCTCCTATAATTCACCCCTCCACTTT.

This clone was picked up a small number of times. The V and J genes are TRBV7-2 and TRBJ1-1; 7 bases fit TRBD1. The germline CDR1 and CDR2 sequences are SGHTA and FQGNSA. The V and J ends lost 5 bases and 6 bases, in that order; junction bases with no gene match: 9. This CDR3 has 14 amino acids. The chain's CDR3 is CASSPQQGLAEAFF. Here the CDR3 DNA reads TGTGCCAGCAGCCCCCAACAGGGGTTGGCTGAAGCTTTCTTT. Supplemented by reference TRBV7-2 and TRBJ1-1, the full variable domain reads GAGVSQSPSNKVTEKGKDVELRCDPISGHTALYWYRQSLGQGLEFLIYFQGNSAPDKSGLPSDRFSAERTGGSVSTLTIQRTQQEDSAVYLCASSPQQGLAEAFFGQGTRLTVV.

The rearrangement uses TRBV5-6 and TRBJ2-5, with D perhaps TRBD1 (6 bases). CDR3 length: 13 residues. V lost 4 bases and J 2 bases, leaving 9 bases between the germline ends. Per the germline V gene, CDR1 is SGHDT and CDR2 is YYEEEE. CDR3 protein: CASSRTAQETQYF. The DNA for the CDR3 is TGTGCCAGCAGCCGGACAGCTCAAGAGACCCAGTACTTC.